This entry concerns a single T cell receptor beta chain. What it binds is unknown. Sequencing was performed with immunoSEQ multiplex PCR; in TCRdb, only in-frame clones are kept and a portion is missing. The sample contains 30,000 or so clones, 70% to 75% of which appear only once. These data originate in a study of early stage breast cancer tumors. At the level of the study: Among roughly twelve ER+/PR+/HER2- tumors, eight were ductal, four lobular.

Study-wide points: Tumors had roughly 2.4-fold higher T cell density and higher clonality than adjacent normal breast tissue.

Germline CDR1 KGHSH, CDR2 LQKENI. V was trimmed by 4 bases and J by 3 bases, leaving 2 bases between them. This CDR3 contains 11 residues. The specimen sequenced was blood. The clonotype was recovered from a person aged 40-50 years with breast cancer. J is TRBJ2-3 and V is TRBV18; D remains ambiguous. CDR3 nucleotide sequence: TGTGCCAGCTCACTTACAGATACGCAGTATTTT. It encodes CASSLTDTQYF.